This is a list of T cell receptor beta chains from one sample in a study of T cell repertoires in cytomegalovirus infection. MiXCR was run by TCRdb on the reads, yielding one entry per CDR3 protein. This sample has some 250,000 distinct CDR3 sequences, with approximately 9.1% found just once. The sample was PBMCs. These receptors were taken from a human donor in good health (CMV status not recorded). Some clones in this sample may be carry-over from other donors' samples. Each CDR3 is given with its conserved first and last residue. D genes are given only for firm matches. Clone size is shown for a subset of rows, as once, few, many or a class of expanded clone.

d_gene	v_gene	abundance	j_gene	CDR3aa	CDR3nt
NA	TRBV7-2	many	TRBJ2-3	CASSIGGISSTDTQYF	TGTGCCAGCTCGATCGGGGGCATATCTAGCACAGATACGCAGTATTTT
NA	TRBV11-2	many	TRBJ2-7	CASSPNWGRQPEQYF	TGTGCCAGCAGCCCCAATTGGGGAAGGCAACCCGAGCAGTACTTC
TRBD2	TRBV20-1	many	TRBJ2-1	CSADKDGLAEGEQFF	TGCAGTGCCGATAAAGATGGACTAGCGGAGGGCGAGCAGTTCTTC
TRBD1	TRBV6-1	many	TRBJ1-1	CATSEQGAPRAEAFF	TGTGCCACCTCTGAACAGGGGGCGCCAAGAGCTGAAGCTTTCTTT
NA	TRBV7-2	few	TRBJ2-7	CASSLRDHRFEQYF	TGTGCCAGCAGCTTACGAGACCACAGGTTCGAGCAGTACTTC
NA	TRBV7-2	many	TRBJ1-4	CASSFGRSEKLFF	TGTGCCAGCAGCTTTGGGCGGTCCGAAAAACTGTTTTTT
TRBD2	TRBV14	NA	TRBJ2-3	CASSQPSLAGGLDTQYF	TGTGCCAGCAGCCAACCTTCCCTAGCGGGGGGGCTTGATACGCAGTATTTT
TRBD1	TRBV5-1	many	TRBJ2-7	CASSFEQGFEQYF	TGCGCCAGCAGCTTCGAACAGGGGTTCGAGCAGTACTTC
NA	TRBV7-2	many	TRBJ1-2	CASSPWVFYGYTF	TGTGCCAGCAGCCCTTGGGTCTTCTATGGCTACACCTTC
NA	TRBV7-2	many	TRBJ2-3	CASSPPGGGSTDTQYF	TGTGCCAGCAGCCCGCCAGGGGGGGGCAGCACAGATACGCAGTATTTT
NA	TRBV7-2	few	TRBJ1-2	CASSLAPAEGRYGYTF	TGTGCCAGCAGCTTAGCCCCCGCTGAAGGGCGCTATGGCTACACCTTC
TRBD1	TRBV7-8	many	TRBJ1-6	CASSFGDRENSPLHF	TGTGCCAGCAGCTTCGGGGACAGGGAGAATTCACCCCTCCACTTT
NA	TRBV6-1	many	TRBJ1-3	CASRDGAGRNTIYF	TGTGCCAGCAGGGACGGAGCGGGACGAAACACCATATATTTT
NA	TRBV29-1	NA	TRBJ2-7	CSVELGGDEQYF	TGCAGCGTTGAACTCGGCGGGGACGAGCAGTACTTC
NA	TRBV27	few	TRBJ2-1	CALQEGPGAYNEQFF	TGTGCCCTCCAGGAAGGACCCGGTGCTTACAATGAGCAGTTCTTC
TRBD1	TRBV7-2	many	TRBJ1-2	CASSSFNTGEGGYTF	TGTGCCAGCAGCTCCTTCAATACAGGGGAAGGTGGCTACACCTTC
NA	TRBV20-1	NA	TRBJ2-2	CSASSGRRNTGELFF	TGCAGTGCTAGTTCCGGACGGAGGAACACCGGGGAGCTGTTTTTT
TRBD1	TRBV5-1	few	TRBJ1-1	CASSPGQARLNTEAFF	TGCGCCAGCAGCCCGGGACAGGCCCGCTTGAACACTGAAGCTTTCTTT
NA	TRBV20-1	few	TRBJ2-7	CSARVGPNEQYF	TGCAGTGCTAGAGTGGGTCCAAACGAGCAGTACTTC
NA	TRBV20-1	few	TRBJ2-7	CSAGGWAGTYEQYF	TGCAGTGCTGGAGGCTGGGCGGGAACCTACGAGCAGTACTTC